This is a list of T cell receptor beta chains from one sample in a study of blood T cell repertoires in COVID-19. Profiled with immunoSEQ multiplex PCR; TCRdb holds only in-frame clones, not every one. Among under 350,000 clones listed, 89% were seen once. The sample taken for sequencing was PBMCs or T cells enriched from blood (not recorded which). Source of these receptors: an older woman who had recovered from COVID-19. Each CDR3 is given with its conserved first and last residue. The order of the fields is clone size, J gene, V gene, D gene, CDR3 DNA, CDR3 protein. D genes are given only for firm matches. A clone size is listed for some rows: how often the clone was seen (once, few, many), or a class if it is expanded.

clone size: -
J gene: TRBJ2-7
V gene: TRBV10-3
D gene: -
CDR3 DNA: TGTGCCATCAGTGGGGGTAGCAGGGGAAGCTCCTACGAGCAGTACTTC
CDR3 protein: CAISGGSRGSSYEQYF

clone size: -
J gene: TRBJ1-2
V gene: TRBV27
D gene: TRBD1
CDR3 DNA: TGTGCCAGCAGTTTATCCCCGGGACAGGGGATCGGGGGCTACACCTTC
CDR3 protein: CASSLSPGQGIGGYTF

clone size: -
J gene: TRBJ1-4
V gene: TRBV2
D gene: -
CDR3 DNA: TGTGCCAGCAGTACAAGATCAACTAATGAAAAACTGTTTTTT
CDR3 protein: CASSTRSTNEKLFF

clone size: -
J gene: TRBJ2-7
V gene: TRBV5-1
D gene: -
CDR3 DNA: TGCGCCAGCAGCTTGGAGAGGGACGAGCAGTACTTC
CDR3 protein: CASSLERDEQYF

clone size: -
J gene: TRBJ2-3
V gene: TRBV7-2
D gene: TRBD2
CDR3 DNA: TGTGCCAGCAGCTCGCTCCTAGCGGGGGGGCCGTATACGCAGTATTTT
CDR3 protein: CASSSLLAGGPYTQYF

clone size: once
J gene: TRBJ2-7
V gene: TRBV6-5
D gene: -
CDR3 DNA: TGTGCCAGCACGCCACAGAGCTCCTACGAGCAGTACTTC
CDR3 protein: CASTPQSSYEQYF

clone size: -
J gene: TRBJ1-1
V gene: TRBV28
D gene: TRBD1
CDR3 DNA: TGTGCCAGCAGCCGCCCAGGGGGCGGTACAATTAACACTGAAGCTTTCTTT
CDR3 protein: CASSRPGGGTINTEAFF

clone size: -
J gene: TRBJ1-5
V gene: TRBV7-9
D gene: -
CDR3 DNA: TGTGCCAGCACCAACAGCGGGACCTTCGGCAGCAATCAGCCCCAGCATTTT
CDR3 protein: CASTNSGTFGSNQPQHF

clone size: -
J gene: TRBJ1-2
V gene: TRBV30
D gene: -
CDR3 DNA: TGTGCCATATCAGGGGCTAACTATGGCTACACCTTC
CDR3 protein: CAISGANYGYTF

clone size: -
J gene: TRBJ1-1
V gene: TRBV6-6
D gene: -
CDR3 DNA: TGTGCCAGCAGCACACAGGGCAACACTGAAGCTTTCTTT
CDR3 protein: CASSTQGNTEAFF

clone size: -
J gene: TRBJ2-2
V gene: TRBV5-5
D gene: -
CDR3 DNA: TGTGCCAGCGACCCCACCAGGCAGGTCGGGGAGCTGTTTTTT
CDR3 protein: CASDPTRQVGELFF

clone size: few
J gene: TRBJ2-7
V gene: TRBV28
D gene: TRBD2
CDR3 DNA: TGTGCCAGCACTGCGGGGGGCCGTCTTAGGGAGCAGTACTTC
CDR3 protein: CASTAGGRLREQYF

clone size: -
J gene: TRBJ1-2
V gene: TRBV19
D gene: -
CDR3 DNA: TGTGCCAGTAGTTTTGAGGGGGTGAACTACTACACCTTC
CDR3 protein: CASSFEGVNYYTF

clone size: -
J gene: TRBJ1-2
V gene: TRBV11-3
D gene: TRBD1
CDR3 DNA: TGTGCCAGCAGCCCACGGGGACAGACGAACTATGGCTACACCTTC
CDR3 protein: CASSPRGQTNYGYTF

clone size: -
J gene: TRBJ1-2
V gene: TRBV5-1
D gene: -
CDR3 DNA: TGCGCCAGCAGCGCGCAGGGGCGTGATGGCTACACCTTC
CDR3 protein: CASSAQGRDGYTF

clone size: -
J gene: TRBJ2-4
V gene: TRBV9
D gene: -
CDR3 DNA: TGTGCCAGCAGCCGGGGTGGCAAAAACATTCAGTACTTC
CDR3 protein: CASSRGGKNIQYF

clone size: -
J gene: TRBJ2-3
V gene: TRBV10-1
D gene: TRBD2
CDR3 DNA: TGCGCCAGCAGTGAAGGAGCGGGGGGCCTAGATACGCAGTATTTT
CDR3 protein: CASSEGAGGLDTQYF

clone size: -
J gene: TRBJ2-1
V gene: TRBV6-5
D gene: -
CDR3 DNA: TGTGCCAGCACTAGAAACAATGAGCAGTTCTTC
CDR3 protein: CASTRNNEQFF

clone size: -
J gene: TRBJ1-5
V gene: TRBV2
D gene: -
CDR3 DNA: TGTGCCAGCAGTGCACAGGGATCTGTTCAGCCCCAGCATTTT
CDR3 protein: CASSAQGSVQPQHF

clone size: -
J gene: TRBJ2-5
V gene: TRBV7-2
D gene: TRBD2
CDR3 DNA: TGTGCCAGCAGCGGCCGACTAGCGGGGGGGCTTGTGAGAGAGACCCAGTACTTC
CDR3 protein: CASSGRLAGGLVRETQYF

clone size: -
J gene: TRBJ2-5
V gene: TRBV6-5
D gene: -
CDR3 DNA: TGTGCCAGCAGTTACTCGTCGGGTCGAGAGACCCAGTACTTC
CDR3 protein: CASSYSSGRETQYF

clone size: -
J gene: TRBJ2-3
V gene: TRBV24-1
D gene: TRBD2
CDR3 DNA: TGTGCCACCAGTGACCCGGGGGGACCCAGGGTTGGTTTTAGCACAGATACGCAGTATTTT
CDR3 protein: CATSDPGGPRVGFSTDTQYF

clone size: few
J gene: TRBJ1-2
V gene: TRBV21-1
D gene: -
CDR3 DNA: TGTGCCAGCAGCGCCCGAGGGCAGGGGTATGGCTACACCTTC
CDR3 protein: CASSARGQGYGYTF

clone size: -
J gene: TRBJ2-5
V gene: TRBV2
D gene: TRBD2
CDR3 DNA: TGTGCCAGCAGTCACCCCCCGGGGGGGGTCGAGACCCAGTACTTC
CDR3 protein: CASSHPPGGVETQYF

clone size: -
J gene: TRBJ2-2
V gene: TRBV11-3
D gene: -
CDR3 DNA: TGTGCCAGCAGCTTACTGCACGGGACCGGGGAGCTGTTTTTT
CDR3 protein: CASSLLHGTGELFF

clone size: -
J gene: TRBJ2-1
V gene: TRBV10-3
D gene: TRBD1
CDR3 DNA: TGTGCCATCAGTGGGACAGGGGATACCCCTTCCCAACTCTTC
CDR3 protein: CAISGTGDTPSQLF

clone size: -
J gene: TRBJ2-7
V gene: TRBV6-5
D gene: TRBD2
CDR3 DNA: TGTGCCAGCAGTTCAAGCGGGGGGCCCTACGAGCAGTACTTC
CDR3 protein: CASSSSGGPYEQYF

clone size: few
J gene: TRBJ1-2
V gene: TRBV3-1/TRBV3-2
D gene: -
CDR3 DNA: TGTGCCAGCAGCCAAAGAGACTCGTTCGGCGGCTACACCTTC
CDR3 protein: CASSQRDSFGGYTF

clone size: -
J gene: TRBJ1-5
V gene: TRBV30
D gene: TRBD1
CDR3 DNA: TGTGCCTGGAGTGTGGGACAGTGGGTACAGCCCCAGCATTTT
CDR3 protein: CAWSVGQWVQPQHF